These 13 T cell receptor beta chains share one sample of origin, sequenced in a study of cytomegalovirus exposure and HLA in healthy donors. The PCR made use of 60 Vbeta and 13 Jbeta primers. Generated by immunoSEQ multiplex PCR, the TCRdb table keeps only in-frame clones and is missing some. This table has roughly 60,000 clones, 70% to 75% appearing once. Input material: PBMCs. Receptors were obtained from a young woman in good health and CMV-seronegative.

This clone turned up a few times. CDR3 DNA: TGTGCCAGCAGTTTATGGGACAGGGGGCATAGCAATCAGCCCCAGCATTTT. Protein sequence: CASSLWDRGHSNQPQHF. This chain joins TRBV28 and TRBJ1-5, with 11 bases lining up with TRBD1. Germline V gene sequence: CDR1 MDHEN, CDR2 SYDVKM. The ends lost 0 bases at V and 0 bases at J; junction bases unmatched: 1. The length of the CDR3 is 17 residues.

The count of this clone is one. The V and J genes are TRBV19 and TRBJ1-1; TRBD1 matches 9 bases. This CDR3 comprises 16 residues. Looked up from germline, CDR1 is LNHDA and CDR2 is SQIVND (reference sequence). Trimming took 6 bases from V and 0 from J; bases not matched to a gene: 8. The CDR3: CASSLGQGVLNTEAFF. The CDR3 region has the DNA TGTGCCAGTAGCCTGGGACAGGGAGTTTTGAACACTGAAGCTTTCTTT.

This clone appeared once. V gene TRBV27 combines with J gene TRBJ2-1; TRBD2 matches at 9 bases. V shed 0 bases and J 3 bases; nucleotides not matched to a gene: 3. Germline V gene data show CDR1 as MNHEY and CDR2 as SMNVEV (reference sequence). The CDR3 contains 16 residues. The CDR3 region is CASSLSASGIYNEQFF. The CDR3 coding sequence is TGTGCCAGCAGTTTATCGGCTAGCGGGATCTACAATGAGCAGTTCTTC.

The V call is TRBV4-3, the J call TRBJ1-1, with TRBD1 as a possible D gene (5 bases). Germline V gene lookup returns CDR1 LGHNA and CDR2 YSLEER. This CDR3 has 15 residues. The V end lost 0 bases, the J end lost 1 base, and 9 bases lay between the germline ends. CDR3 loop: CASSQDGAANTEAFF. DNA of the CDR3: TGCGCCAGCAGCCAAGATGGGGCAGCGAACACTGAAGCTTTCTTT.

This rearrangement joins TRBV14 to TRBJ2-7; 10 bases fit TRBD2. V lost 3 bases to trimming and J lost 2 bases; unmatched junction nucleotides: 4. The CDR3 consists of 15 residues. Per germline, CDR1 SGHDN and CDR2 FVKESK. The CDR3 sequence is CASSHPAGGAYEQYF. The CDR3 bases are TGTGCCAGCAGCCATCCAGCGGGAGGGGCCTACGAGCAGTACTTC.

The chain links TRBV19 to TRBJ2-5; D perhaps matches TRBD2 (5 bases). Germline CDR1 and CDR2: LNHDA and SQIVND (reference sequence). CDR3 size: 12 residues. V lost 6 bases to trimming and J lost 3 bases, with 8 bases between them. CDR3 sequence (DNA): TGTGCCAGTAGCCAGAGGGAAGAGACCCAGTACTTC. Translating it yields CASSQREETQYF.

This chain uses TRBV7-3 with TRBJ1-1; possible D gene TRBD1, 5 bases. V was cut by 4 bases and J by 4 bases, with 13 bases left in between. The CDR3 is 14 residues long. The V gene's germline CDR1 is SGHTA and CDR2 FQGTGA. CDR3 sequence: CASSSWAGLTEAFF. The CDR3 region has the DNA TGTGCCAGCAGCTCCTGGGCAGGGCTCACTGAAGCTTTCTTT.

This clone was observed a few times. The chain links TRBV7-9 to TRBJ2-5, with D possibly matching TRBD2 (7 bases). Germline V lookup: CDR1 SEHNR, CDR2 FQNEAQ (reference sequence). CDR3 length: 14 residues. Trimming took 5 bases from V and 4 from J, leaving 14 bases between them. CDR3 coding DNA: TGTGCCAGCAGCCCGAGGGGGGGTCGAGAGACCCAGTACTTC. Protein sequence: CASSPRGGRETQYF.

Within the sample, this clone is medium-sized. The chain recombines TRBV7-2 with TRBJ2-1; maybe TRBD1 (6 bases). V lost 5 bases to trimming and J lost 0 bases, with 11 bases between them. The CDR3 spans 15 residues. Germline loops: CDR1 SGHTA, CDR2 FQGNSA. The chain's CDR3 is CASSRDRISYNEQFF. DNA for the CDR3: TGTGCCAGCAGCCGAGACAGGATCTCCTACAATGAGCAGTTCTTC.

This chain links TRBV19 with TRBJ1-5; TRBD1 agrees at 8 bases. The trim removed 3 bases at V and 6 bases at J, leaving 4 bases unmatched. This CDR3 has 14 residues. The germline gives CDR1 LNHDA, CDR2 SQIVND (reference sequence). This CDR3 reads CASSIRQGIQPQHF. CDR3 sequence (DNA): TGTGCCAGTAGTATCAGACAGGGGATTCAGCCCCAGCATTTT.

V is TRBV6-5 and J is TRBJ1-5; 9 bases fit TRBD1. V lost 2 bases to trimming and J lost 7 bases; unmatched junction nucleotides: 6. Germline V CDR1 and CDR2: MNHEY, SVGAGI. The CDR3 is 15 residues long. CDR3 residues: CASSYDRQGGQPQHF. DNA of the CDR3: TGTGCCAGCAGTTACGACAGACAGGGGGGGCAGCCCCAGCATTTT.

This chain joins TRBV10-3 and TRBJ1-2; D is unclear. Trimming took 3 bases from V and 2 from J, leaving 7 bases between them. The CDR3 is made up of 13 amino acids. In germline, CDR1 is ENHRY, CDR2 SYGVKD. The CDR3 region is CAISERGNYGYTF. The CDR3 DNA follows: TGTGCCATCAGTGAAAGAGGGAACTATGGCTACACCTTC.

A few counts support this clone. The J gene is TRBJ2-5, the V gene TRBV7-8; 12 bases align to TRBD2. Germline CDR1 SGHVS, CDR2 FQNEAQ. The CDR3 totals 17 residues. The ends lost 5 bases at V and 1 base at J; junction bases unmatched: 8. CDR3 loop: CASSGALAGGFQETQYF. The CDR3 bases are TGTGCCAGCAGCGGAGCGCTAGCGGGAGGGTTCCAAGAGACCCAGTACTTC.